Shown below are 3 T cell receptor beta chains from a single sample sequenced in a study of control samples from healthy donors and cancer patients. Assay used: immunoSEQ multiplex PCR; TCRdb lists only in-frame clones, some missing. The sample has 98,000 or so clones, 70% to 85% seen once. Sequencing was performed on blood. All receptors come from a man aged 18 to 35 in good health.

This chain uses TRBV4-3 with TRBJ1-6, with a weak D call TRBD1 (5 bases). In germline, CDR1 is LGHNA, CDR2 YSLEER. V lost 1 base and J 6 bases, leaving 10 bases between the germline ends. The CDR3 is 15 amino acids. The CDR3 region is CASSQGEGRNSPLHF. The DNA for the CDR3 is TGCGCCAGCAGCCAAGGGGAGGGACGTAATTCACCCCTCCACTTT.

The chain combines TRBV7-9 with TRBJ2-1, with a tentative D call TRBD1 (6 bases). Germline V lookup: CDR1 SEHNR, CDR2 FQNEAQ (reference sequence). This CDR3 is 16 amino acids long. The V end lost 5 bases, the J end lost 7 bases, and 21 bases lay between the germline ends. CDR3 nucleotides: TGTGCCAGCAGCCCAGGACAGATGGGAAATGGGAATGAGCAGTTCTTC. Translation: CASSPGQMGNGNEQFF.

This clone appeared once. The chain combines TRBV5-6 with TRBJ1-1; no clear D. Trimming cost V 1 base and J 1 base, with 5 bases left between them. CDR1 SGHDT and CDR2 YYEEEE come from the germline V gene. The CDR3 covers 13 residues. The CDR3 is CASSLPANTEAFF. The CDR3 DNA reads as TGTGCCAGCAGCTTGCCCGCGAACACTGAAGCTTTCTTT.